This T cell receptor (beta chain) was profiled in a study of molecular identifiers for immune sequencing clone quantification. On this clonotype: The antigen remains undetermined. A much larger clone sits a single nucleotide away, making a read error possible.

Study findings and constraints: The share of molecules held by clones above 20 RNA copies was over 98% in effector cells and under 1% in naive cells. Identical TCR molecules that share a barcode could lead to an underestimation of highly expanded clone sizes. Jurkat TCR RNA from one cell was spiked into roughly 1 million naive cells, and it was reportedly detectable there.

Based on a CD8+CD4-CCR7+CD45RA+ profile, naive CD8 T cells were sorted. Trimming removed 4 bases at V and 4 bases at J, with 17 bases between. Germline V CDR1 and CDR2: DFQATT, SNEGSKA (reference sequence). The CDR3 runs 14 residues. In TCRdb, the PCR reads were re-called with MiXCR into one record per CDR3 protein. The profile shows about 640,000 distinct CDR3 sequences, around 20% of them singletons. The rearrangement uses TRBV20-1 and TRBJ2-7; possible D gene TRBD1, 6 bases. This TCR derives from a human donor in good health. Some libraries in this study had Jurkat cell RNA spiked in. Source material: naive CD8+ T cells from blood, with Jurkat cell RNA spiked in. The subset: FACS-sorted CD8+CD4-CCR7+CD45RA+ naive T cells. The CDR3 is CSAKENRVGYEQYF. Written as DNA, the CDR3 is TGCAGTGCTAAAGAAAACAGGGTTGGGTACGAGCAGTACTTC.